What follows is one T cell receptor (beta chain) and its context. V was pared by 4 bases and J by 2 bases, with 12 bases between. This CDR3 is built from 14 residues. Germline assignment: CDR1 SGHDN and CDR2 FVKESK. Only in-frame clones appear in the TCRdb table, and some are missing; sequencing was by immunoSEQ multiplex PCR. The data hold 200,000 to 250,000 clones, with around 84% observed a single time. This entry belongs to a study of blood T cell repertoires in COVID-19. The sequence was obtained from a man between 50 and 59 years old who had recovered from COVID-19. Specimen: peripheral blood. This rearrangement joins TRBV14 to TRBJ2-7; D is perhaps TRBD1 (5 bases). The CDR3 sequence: CASSPKGLAYEQYF. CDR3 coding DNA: TGTGCCAGCAGCCCGAAGGGGTTGGCCTACGAGCAGTACTTC.